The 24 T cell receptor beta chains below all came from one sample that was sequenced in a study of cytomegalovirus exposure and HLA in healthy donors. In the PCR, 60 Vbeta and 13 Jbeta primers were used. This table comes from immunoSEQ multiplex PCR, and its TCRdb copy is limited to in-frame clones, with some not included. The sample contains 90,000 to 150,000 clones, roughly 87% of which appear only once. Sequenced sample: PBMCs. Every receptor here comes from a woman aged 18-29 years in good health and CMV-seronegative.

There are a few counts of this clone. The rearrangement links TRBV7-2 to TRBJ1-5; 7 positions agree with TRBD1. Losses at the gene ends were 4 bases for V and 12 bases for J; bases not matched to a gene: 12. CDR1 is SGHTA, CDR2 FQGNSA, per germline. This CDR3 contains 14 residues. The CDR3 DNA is TGTGCCAGCAGCTCCGTGGGACAGTTCACCTTCCAGCATTTT. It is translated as CASSSVGQFTFQHF.

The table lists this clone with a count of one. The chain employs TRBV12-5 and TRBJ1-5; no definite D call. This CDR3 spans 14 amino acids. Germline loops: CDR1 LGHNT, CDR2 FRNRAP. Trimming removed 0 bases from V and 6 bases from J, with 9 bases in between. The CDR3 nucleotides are TGTGCTAGTGGTTTGGTAGGAGCGGGTCAGCCCCAGCATTTT. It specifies CASGLVGAGQPQHF.

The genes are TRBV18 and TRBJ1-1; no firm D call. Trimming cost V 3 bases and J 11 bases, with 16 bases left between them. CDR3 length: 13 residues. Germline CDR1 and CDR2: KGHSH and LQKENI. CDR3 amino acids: CASSPIPGVWAFF. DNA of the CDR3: TGTGCCAGCTCACCGATTCCGGGAGTATGGGCTTTCTTT.

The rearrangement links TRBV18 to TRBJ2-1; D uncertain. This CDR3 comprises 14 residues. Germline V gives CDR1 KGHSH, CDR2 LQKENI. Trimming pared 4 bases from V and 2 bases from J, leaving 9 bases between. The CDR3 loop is CASSRSRAYNEQFF. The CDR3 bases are TGTGCCAGCTCACGGTCTCGGGCCTACAATGAGCAGTTCTTC.

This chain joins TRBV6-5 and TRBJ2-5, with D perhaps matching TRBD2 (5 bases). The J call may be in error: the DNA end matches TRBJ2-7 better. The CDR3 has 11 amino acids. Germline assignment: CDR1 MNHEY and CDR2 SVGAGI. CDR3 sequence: CASKRGHEQYF. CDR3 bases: TGTGCCAGCAAAAGAGGGCACGAGCAGTACTTC.

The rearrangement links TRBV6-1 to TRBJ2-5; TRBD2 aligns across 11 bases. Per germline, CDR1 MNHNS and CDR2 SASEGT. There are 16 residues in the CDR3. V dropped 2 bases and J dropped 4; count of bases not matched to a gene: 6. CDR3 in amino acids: CASSEMTGTSGETQYF. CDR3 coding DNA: TGTGCCAGCAGTGAAATGACCGGGACTAGCGGAGAGACCCAGTACTTC.

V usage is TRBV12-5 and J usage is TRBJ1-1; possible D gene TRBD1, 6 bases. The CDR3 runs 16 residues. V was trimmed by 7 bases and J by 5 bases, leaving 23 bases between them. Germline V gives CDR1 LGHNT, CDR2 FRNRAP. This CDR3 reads CASAEPRGGGETEAFF. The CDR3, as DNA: TGTGCTAGTGCTGAGCCCCGAGGGGGAGGGGAAACTGAAGCTTTCTTT.

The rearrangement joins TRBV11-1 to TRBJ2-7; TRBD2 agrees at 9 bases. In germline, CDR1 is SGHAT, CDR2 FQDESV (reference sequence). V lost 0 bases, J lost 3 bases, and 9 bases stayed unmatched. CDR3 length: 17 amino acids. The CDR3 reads CASSLAELAGILYEQYF. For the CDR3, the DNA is TGTGCCAGCAGCTTAGCGGAGCTAGCGGGAATACTCTACGAGCAGTACTTC.

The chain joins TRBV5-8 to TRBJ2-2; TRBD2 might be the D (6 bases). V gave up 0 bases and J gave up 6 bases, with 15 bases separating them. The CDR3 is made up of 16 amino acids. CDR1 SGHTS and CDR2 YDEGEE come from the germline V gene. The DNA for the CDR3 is TGTGCCAGCAGCTTGGTGCGCGCGGGGTTCCCCGGGGAGCTGTTTTTT. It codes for CASSLVRAGFPGELFF.

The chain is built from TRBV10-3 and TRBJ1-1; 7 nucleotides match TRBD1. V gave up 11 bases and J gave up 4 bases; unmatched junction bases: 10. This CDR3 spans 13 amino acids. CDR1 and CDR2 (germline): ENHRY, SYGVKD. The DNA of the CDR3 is TGTGCCGCAGACCGAGGGACAGCCACTGAAGCTTTCTTT. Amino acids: CAADRGTATEAFF.

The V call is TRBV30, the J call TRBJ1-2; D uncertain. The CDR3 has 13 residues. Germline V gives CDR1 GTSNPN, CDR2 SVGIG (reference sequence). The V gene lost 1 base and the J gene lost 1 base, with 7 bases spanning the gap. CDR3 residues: CAWSGGNNYGYTF. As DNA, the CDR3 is TGTGCCTGGAGTGGAGGGAATAACTATGGCTACACCTTC. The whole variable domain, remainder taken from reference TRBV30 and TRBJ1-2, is SQTIHQWPATLVQPVGSPLSLECTVEGTSNPNLYWYRQAAGRGLQLLFYSVGIGQISSEVPQNLSASRPQDRQFILSSKKLLLSDSGFYLCAWSGGNNYGYTFGSGTRLTVV.

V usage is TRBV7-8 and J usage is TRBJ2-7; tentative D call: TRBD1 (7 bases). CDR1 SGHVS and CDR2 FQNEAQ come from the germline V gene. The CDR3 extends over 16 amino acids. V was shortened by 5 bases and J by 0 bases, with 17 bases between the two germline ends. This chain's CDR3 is CASSNGAGQLSYEQYF. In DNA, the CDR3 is TGTGCCAGCAGCAACGGGGCGGGACAGCTCTCCTACGAGCAGTACTTC. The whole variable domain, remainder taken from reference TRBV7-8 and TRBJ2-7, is GAGVSQSPRYKVAKRGQDVALRCDPISGHVSLFWYQQALGQGPEFLTYFQNEAQLDKSGLPSDRFFAERPEGSVSTLKIQRTQQEDSAVYLCASSNGAGQLSYEQYFGPGTRLTVT.

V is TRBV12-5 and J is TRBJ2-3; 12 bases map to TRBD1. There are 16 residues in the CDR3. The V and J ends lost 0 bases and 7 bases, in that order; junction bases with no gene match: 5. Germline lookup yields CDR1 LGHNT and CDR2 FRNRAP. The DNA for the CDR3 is TGTGCTAGTGGTTTGGTGGGACAGGGGGCAAGGTATACGCAGTATTTT. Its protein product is CASGLVGQGARYTQYF.

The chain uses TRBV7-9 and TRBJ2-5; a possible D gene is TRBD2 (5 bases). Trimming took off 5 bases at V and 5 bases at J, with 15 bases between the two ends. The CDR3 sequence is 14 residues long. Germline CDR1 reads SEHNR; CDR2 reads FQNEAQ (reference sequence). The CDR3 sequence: CASSPGVPAETQYF. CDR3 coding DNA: TGTGCCAGCAGCCCCGGGGTCCCGGCGGAGACCCAGTACTTC.

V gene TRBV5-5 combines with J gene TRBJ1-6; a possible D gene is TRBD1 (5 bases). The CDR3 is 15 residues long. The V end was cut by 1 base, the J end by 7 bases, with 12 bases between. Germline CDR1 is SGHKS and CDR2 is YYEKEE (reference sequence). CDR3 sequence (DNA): TGTGCCAGCAGCTTGATCCAGGGCCCGAATTCACCCCTCCACTTT. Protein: CASSLIQGPNSPLHF.

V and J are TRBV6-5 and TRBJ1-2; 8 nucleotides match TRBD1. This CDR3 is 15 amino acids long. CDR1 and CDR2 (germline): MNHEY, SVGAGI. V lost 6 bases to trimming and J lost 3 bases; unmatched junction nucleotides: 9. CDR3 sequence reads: CASRAGGAVDYGYTF. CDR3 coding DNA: TGTGCCAGCAGGGCAGGGGGCGCGGTAGACTATGGCTACACCTTC.

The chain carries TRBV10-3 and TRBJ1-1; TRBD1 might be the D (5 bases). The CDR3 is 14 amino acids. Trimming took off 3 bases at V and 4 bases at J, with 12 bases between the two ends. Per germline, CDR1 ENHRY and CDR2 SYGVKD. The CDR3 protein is CAISDFTGGTEAFF. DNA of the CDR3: TGTGCCATCAGTGACTTTACGGGGGGCACTGAAGCTTTCTTT.

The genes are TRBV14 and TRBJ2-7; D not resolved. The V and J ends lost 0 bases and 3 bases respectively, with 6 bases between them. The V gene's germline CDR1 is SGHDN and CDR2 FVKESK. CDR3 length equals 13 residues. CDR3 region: CASSQDFYYEQYF. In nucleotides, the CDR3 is TGTGCCAGCAGCCAAGACTTTTACTACGAGCAGTACTTC.

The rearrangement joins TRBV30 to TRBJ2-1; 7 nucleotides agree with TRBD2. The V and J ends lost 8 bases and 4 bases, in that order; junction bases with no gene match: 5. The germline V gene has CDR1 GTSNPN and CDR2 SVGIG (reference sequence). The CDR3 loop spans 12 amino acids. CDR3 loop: CAQSGEYNEQFF. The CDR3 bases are TGTGCCCAGAGCGGGGAATACAATGAGCAGTTCTTC.

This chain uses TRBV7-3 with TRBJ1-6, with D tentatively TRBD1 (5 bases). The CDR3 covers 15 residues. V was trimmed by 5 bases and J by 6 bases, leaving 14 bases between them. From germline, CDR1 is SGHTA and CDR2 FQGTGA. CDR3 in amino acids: CASSLYTRGNSPLHF. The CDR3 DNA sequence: TGTGCCAGCAGCCTATATACAAGGGGTAATTCACCCCTCCACTTT.

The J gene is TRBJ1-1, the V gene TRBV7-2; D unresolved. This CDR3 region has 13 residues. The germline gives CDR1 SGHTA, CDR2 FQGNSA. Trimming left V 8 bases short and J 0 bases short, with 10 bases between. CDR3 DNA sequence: TGTGCCAGCCACGTGGGCATGAACACTGAAGCTTTCTTT. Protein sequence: CASHVGMNTEAFF. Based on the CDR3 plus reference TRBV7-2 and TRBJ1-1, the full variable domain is GAGVSQSPSNKVTEKGKDVELRCDPISGHTALYWYRQSLGQGLEFLIYFQGNSAPDKSGLPSDRFSAERTGGSVSTLTIQRTQQEDSAVYLCASHVGMNTEAFFGQGTRLTVV.

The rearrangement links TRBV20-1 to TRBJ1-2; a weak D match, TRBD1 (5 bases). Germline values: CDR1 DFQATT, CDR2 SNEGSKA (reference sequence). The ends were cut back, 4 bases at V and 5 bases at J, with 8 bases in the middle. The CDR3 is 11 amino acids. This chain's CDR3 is CSATKGYGYTF. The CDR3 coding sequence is TGCAGTGCTACCAAGGGGTATGGCTACACCTTC.

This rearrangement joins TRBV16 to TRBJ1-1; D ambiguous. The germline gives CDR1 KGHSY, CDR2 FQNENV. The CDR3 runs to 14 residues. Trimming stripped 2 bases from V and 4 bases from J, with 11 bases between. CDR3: CASSQGSIGTEAFF. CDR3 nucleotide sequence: TGTGCCAGCAGCCAAGGTAGCATCGGCACTGAAGCTTTCTTT. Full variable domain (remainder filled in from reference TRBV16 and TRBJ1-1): GEEVAQTPKHLVRGEGQKAKLYCAPIKGHSYVFWYQQVLKNEFKFLISFQNENVFDETGMPKERFSAKCLPNSPCSLEIQATKLEDSAVYFCASSQGSIGTEAFFGQGTRLTVV.

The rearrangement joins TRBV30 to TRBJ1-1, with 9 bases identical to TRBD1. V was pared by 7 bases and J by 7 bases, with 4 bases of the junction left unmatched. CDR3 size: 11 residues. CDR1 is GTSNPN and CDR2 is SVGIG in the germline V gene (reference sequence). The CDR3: CALQGADEAFF. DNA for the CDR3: TGTGCCTTACAGGGGGCCGATGAAGCTTTCTTT.